The sequence of this TCR beta chain was determined in a study of PD-L1 blockade in urothelial cancer. Study context: Timepoints chosen for blood analysis were 3 weeks (second dose) and 6 weeks after treatment start.

The study's findings and limits: Tumor-linked clones in blood grew more by 3 weeks in durable-benefit patients.

In its sample, this clone was seen once. As yet, its antigen is unknown. Unmatched junction bases numbered 17, after V lost 8 bases and J lost 10 bases. This CDR3 is 16 amino acids long. Germline V gene sequence: CDR1 MNHNY, CDR2 SVGAGI (reference sequence). TCRdb keeps only in-frame clones here, not all; method: immunoSEQ multiplex PCR. This sample carries 25,000 to 30,000 clones, around 87% of them seen once, and the ten largest clones take approximately 2%. This sequence joins TRBV6-6 and TRBJ2-1; 10 bases agree with TRBD2. Source: PBMCs, taken around atezolizumab (anti-PD-L1) treatment. The source is a man aged 50 or older with urothelial cancer. Written as DNA, the CDR3 is TGTGCCAGCGCCCTTGGGGTAGCGGGAGGTTTAGGGGAGCAGTTCTTC. Its protein is CASALGVAGGLGEQFF.